Listed below are T cell receptor beta chains from one sample, sequenced in a study of blood T cell repertoires in COVID-19. TCRdb keeps only in-frame clones here, not all; method: immunoSEQ multiplex PCR. The sample consists of about 360,000 clones, roughly 86% of them appearing once. Sequencing was carried out using peripheral blood. The source of these receptors is a human donor in a cohort sampled during active COVID-19. CDR3s include the opening cysteine and the closing phenylalanine or tryptophan. Fields, in order: clone size, V gene, CDR3 protein. Some rows mark clone size as missing; the rest say once, few, many or name a class of expanded clone.

NA,TRBV2,CASEGGQGAGNSPLHF
NA,TRBV27,CASSLWGGGTYEQYF
NA,TRBV2,CASSLTVNNEKLFF
NA,TRBV5-1,CASSLQAGGIDNEQFF
many,TRBV10-3,CAISMLRGSSYEQYF
NA,TRBV5-4,CASSLAQVYYGYTF
NA,TRBV3-1/TRBV3-2,CASSLQFNEKLFF
NA,TRBV10-3,CAIRDGLVDTGELFF
NA,TRBV2,CASSEEGGQPQHF
NA,TRBV27,CASSWTGGEEQYF
NA,TRBV7-6,CASSQGLAGRTDTQYF